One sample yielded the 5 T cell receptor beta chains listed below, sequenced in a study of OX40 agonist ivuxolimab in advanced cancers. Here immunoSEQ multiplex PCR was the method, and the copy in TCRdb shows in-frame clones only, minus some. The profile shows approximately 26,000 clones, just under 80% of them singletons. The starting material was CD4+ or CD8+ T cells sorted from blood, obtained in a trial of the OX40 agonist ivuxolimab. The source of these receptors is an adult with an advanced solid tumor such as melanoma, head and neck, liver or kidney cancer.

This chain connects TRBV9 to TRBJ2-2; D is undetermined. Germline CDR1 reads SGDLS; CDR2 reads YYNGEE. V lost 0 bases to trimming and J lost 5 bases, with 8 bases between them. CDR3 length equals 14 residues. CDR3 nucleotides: TGTGCCAGCAGCGTAGGCATCGGAACCGGGGAGCTGTTTTTT. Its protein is CASSVGIGTGELFF.

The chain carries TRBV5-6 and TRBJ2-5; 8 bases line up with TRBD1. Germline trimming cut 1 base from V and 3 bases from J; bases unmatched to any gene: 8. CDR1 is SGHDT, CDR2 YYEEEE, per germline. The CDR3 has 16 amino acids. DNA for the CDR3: TGTGCCAGCAGCTTGTTGGGTACAGGGGGTAAAGAGACCCAGTACTTC. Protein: CASSLLGTGGKETQYF.

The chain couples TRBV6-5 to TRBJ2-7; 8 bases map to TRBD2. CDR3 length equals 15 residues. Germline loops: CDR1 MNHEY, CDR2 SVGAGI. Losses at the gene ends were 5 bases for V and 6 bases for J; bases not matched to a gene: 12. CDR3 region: CASSPRTSLTREQYF. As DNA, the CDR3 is TGTGCCAGCAGTCCCCGGACTAGCCTAACACGCGAGCAGTACTTC.

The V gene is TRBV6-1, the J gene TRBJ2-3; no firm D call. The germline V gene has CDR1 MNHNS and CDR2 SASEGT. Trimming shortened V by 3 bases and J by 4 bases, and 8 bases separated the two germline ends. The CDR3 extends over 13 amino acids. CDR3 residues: CASSDSPADTQYF. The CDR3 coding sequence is TGTGCCAGCAGTGATTCTCCCGCAGATACGCAGTATTTT.

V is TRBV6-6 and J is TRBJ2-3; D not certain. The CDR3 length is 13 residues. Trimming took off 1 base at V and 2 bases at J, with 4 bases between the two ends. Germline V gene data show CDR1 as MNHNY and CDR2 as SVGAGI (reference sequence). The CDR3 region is CASSYYPTDTQYF. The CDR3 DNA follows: TGTGCCAGCAGTTACTATCCCACAGATACGCAGTATTTT.